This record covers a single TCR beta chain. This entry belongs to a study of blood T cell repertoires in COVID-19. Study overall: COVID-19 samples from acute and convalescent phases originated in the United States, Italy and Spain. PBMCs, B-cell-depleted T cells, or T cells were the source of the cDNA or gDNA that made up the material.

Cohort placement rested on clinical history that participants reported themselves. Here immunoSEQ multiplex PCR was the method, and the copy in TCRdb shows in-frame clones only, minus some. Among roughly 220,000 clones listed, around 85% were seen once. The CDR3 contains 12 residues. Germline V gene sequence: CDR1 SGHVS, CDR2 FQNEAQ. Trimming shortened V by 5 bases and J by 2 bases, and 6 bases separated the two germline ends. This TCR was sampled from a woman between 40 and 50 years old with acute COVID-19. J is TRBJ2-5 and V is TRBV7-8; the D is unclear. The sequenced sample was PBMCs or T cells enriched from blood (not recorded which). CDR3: CASSDGQETQYF. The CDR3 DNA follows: TGTGCCAGCAGCGACGGGCAAGAGACCCAGTACTTC.